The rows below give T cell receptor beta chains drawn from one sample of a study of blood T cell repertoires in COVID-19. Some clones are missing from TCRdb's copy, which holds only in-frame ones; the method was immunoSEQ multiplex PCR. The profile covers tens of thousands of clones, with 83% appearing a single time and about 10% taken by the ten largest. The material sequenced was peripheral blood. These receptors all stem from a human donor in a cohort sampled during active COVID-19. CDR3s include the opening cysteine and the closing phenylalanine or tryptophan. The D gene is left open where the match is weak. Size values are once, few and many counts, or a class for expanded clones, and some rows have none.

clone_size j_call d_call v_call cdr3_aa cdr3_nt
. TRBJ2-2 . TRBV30 CAWGELAANTGELFF TGTGCCTGGGGGGAACTAGCAGCGAACACCGGGGAGCTGTTTTTT
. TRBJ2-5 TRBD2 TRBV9 CASSVAGTSGETQYF TGTGCCAGCAGCGTAGCTGGGACTAGCGGAGAGACCCAGTACTTC
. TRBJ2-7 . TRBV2 CASSEQPSIYEQYF TGTGCCAGCAGTGAGCAACCCTCTATTTACGAGCAGTACTTC
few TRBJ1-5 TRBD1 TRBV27 CASRPARGHQPQHF TGTGCCAGCAGGCCCGCCAGGGGGCATCAGCCCCAGCATTTT
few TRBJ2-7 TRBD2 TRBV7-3 CASSLGGGYEQYF TGTGCCAGCAGCTTGGGCGGGGGTTACGAGCAGTACTTC
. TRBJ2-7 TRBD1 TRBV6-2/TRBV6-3 CASSWDRVYYEQYF TGTGCCAGCAGTTGGGACAGGGTCTACTACGAGCAGTACTTC
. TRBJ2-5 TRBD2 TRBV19 CASSSLAGDVETQYF TGTGCCAGTAGTAGTTTAGCGGGAGATGTAGAGACCCAGTACTTC
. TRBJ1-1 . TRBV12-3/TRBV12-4 CASSPLTMAEAFF TGTGCCAGCAGCCCGTTGACTATGGCAGAAGCTTTCTTT
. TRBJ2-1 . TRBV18 CASSIQAVSYNEQFF TGTGCCAGCTCAATACAAGCGGTCTCCTACAATGAGCAGTTCTTC
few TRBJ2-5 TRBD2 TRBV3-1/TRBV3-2 CASSQAWGSGSETQYF TGTGCCAGCAGCCAAGCCTGGGGTAGCGGGAGTGAGACCCAGTACTTC
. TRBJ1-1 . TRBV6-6 CASSYSQTIEAFF TGTGCCAGCAGTTACTCCCAGACAATCGAAGCTTTCTTT
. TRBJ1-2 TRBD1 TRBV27 CASRGTGNYGYTF TGTGCCAGCAGGGGGACAGGGAACTATGGCTACACCTTC
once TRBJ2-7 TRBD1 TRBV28 CASSSYRGTGGSYEQYF TGTGCCAGCAGTTCTTACCGGGGGACAGGGGGCTCCTACGAGCAGTACTTC
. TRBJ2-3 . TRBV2 CASSAYADMPSTDTQYF TGTGCCAGCAGTGCCTATGCGGACATGCCTAGCACAGATACGCAGTATTTT
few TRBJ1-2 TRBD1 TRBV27 CATKVAGGAYGYTF TGTGCCACCAAGGTGGCAGGGGGCGCCTATGGCTACACCTTC
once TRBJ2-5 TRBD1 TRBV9 CASSVAGTGEETQYF TGTGCCAGCAGCGTAGCCGGGACAGGGGAAGAGACCCAGTACTTC
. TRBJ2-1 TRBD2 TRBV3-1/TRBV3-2 CASSQELRLAGYNEQFF TGTGCCAGCAGCCAAGAGTTACGGCTAGCGGGGTACAATGAGCAGTTCTTC
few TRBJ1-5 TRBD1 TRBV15 CATSREDRGNQPQHF TGTGCCACCAGCAGGGAGGACAGGGGCAATCAGCCCCAGCATTTT
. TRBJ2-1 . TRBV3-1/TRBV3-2 CASSHGRGYNEQFF TGTGCCAGCAGCCACGGACGGGGCTACAATGAGCAGTTCTTC
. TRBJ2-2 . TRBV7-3 CASSLVEGGELFF TGTGCCAGCAGCCTAGTAGAAGGTGGGGAGCTGTTTTTT
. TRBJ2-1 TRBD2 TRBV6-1 CASSEAGTSGYSHEQFF TGTGCCAGCAGTGAAGCCGGGACTAGCGGCTATTCCCATGAGCAGTTCTTC
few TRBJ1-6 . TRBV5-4 CASSFGNYNSPLHF TGTGCCAGCAGCTTCGGGAACTATAATTCACCCCTCCACTTT
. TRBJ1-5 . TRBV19 CASSSWSSGNQPQHF TGTGCCAGTAGCTCGTGGAGTTCGGGCAATCAGCCCCAGCATTTT
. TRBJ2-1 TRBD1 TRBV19 CASMRDRIYNEQFF TGTGCCAGTATGAGGGACAGGATCTACAATGAGCAGTTCTTC
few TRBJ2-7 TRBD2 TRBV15 CATSWGLAESYEQYF TGTGCCACCAGCTGGGGACTAGCGGAGTCCTACGAGCAGTACTTC
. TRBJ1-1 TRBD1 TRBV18 CASSPRLVRDSQNTEAFF TGTGCCAGCTCACCCCGACTCGTCAGGGACAGCCAGAACACTGAAGCTTTCTTT
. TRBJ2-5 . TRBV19 CASSIGRGFRETQYF TGTGCCAGTAGTATCGGCAGAGGGTTTCGGGAGACCCAGTACTTC
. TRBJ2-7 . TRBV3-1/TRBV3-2 CASSQAIRTGSYEQYF TGTGCCAGCAGCCAAGCCATAAGAACAGGGTCCTACGAGCAGTACTTC
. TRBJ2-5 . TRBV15 CATSTTGFRETQYF TGTGCCACCAGCACAACAGGGTTTCGAGAGACCCAGTACTTC
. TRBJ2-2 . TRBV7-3 CASSRPGTGELFF TGTGCCAGCAGCCGTCCGGGCACCGGGGAGCTGTTTTTT
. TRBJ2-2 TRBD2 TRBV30 CAWSAGGGVGELFF TGTGCCTGGAGCGCGGGGGGGGGAGTCGGGGAGCTGTTTTTT
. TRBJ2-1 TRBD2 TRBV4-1 CASSRLLAGGDEQFF TGCGCCAGCAGCCGCTTACTAGCGGGGGGCGATGAGCAGTTCTTC
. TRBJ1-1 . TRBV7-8 CASSFRNPNTEAFF TGTGCCAGCAGCTTCAGGAACCCTAACACTGAAGCTTTCTTT
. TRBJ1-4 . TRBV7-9 CASSLGSGGPATNEKLFF TGTGCCAGCAGCTTAGGCAGCGGAGGGCCTGCAACTAATGAAAAACTGTTTTTT
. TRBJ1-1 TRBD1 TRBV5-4 CASSLPEQGRYTEAFF TGTGCCAGCAGCTTGCCAGAACAGGGGAGGTACACTGAAGCTTTCTTT
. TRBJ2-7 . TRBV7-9 CASSSLESSYEQYF TGTGCCAGCAGCTCACTGGAGAGCTCCTACGAGCAGTACTTC
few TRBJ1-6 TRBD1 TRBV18 CASSPVQGASYTNSPLHF TGTGCCAGCTCACCCGTACAGGGGGCCTCCTATACGAATTCACCCCTCCACTTT
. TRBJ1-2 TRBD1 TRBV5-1 CASADREYGYTF TGCGCCAGTGCGGACAGGGAATATGGCTACACCTTC
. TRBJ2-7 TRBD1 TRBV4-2 CASSQDLRQGDYEQYF TGTGCCAGCAGCCAAGATCTTCGCCAGGGGGATTACGAGCAGTACTTC
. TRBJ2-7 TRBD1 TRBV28 CASSTPLRGPVLDEQYF TGTGCCAGCAGTACCCCCCTCAGGGGGCCCGTGCTCGACGAGCAGTACTTC
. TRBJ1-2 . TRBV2 CASSPGLSNSGYTF TGTGCCAGCAGTCCGGGACTCTCAAATTCCGGCTACACCTTC
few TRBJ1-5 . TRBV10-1 CASSERSNQPQHF TGCGCCAGCAGTGAGCGGAGCAATCAGCCCCAGCATTTT
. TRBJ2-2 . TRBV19 CASSIGRGPPNTGELFF TGTGCCAGTAGTATAGGGCGGGGGCCGCCGAACACCGGGGAGCTGTTTTTT
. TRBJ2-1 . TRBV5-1 CASSLGQISYNEQFF TGCGCCAGCAGCTTAGGACAGATCTCCTACAATGAGCAGTTCTTC
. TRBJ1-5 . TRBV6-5 CASTGQLGQPQHF TGTGCCAGCACCGGACAGTTGGGTCAGCCCCAGCATTTT
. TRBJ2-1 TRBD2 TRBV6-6 CASSYSASGSHTFF TGTGCCAGCAGTTACTCCGCTAGCGGGAGTCATACGTTCTTC
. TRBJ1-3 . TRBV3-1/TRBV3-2 CASSQGTSGNTIYF TGTGCCAGCAGCCAAGGGACATCTGGAAACACCATATATTTT